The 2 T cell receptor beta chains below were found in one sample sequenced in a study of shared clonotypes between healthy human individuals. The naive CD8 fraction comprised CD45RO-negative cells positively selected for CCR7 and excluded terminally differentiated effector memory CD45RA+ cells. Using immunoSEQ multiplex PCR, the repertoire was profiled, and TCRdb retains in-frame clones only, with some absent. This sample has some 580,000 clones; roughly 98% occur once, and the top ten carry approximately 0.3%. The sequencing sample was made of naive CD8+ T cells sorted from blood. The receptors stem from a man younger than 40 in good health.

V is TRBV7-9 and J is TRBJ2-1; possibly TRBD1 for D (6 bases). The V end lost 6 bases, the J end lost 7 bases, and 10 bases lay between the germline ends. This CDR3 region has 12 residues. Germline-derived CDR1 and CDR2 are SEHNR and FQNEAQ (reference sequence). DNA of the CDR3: TGTGCCAGCAGAGATACAGGGAATGAGCAGTTCTTC. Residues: CASRDTGNEQFF.

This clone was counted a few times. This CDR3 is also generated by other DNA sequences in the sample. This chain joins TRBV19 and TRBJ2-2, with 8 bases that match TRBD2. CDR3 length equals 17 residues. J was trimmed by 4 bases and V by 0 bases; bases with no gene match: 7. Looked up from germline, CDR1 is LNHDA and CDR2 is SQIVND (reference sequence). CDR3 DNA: TGTGCCAGTAGTATAGATCCCAGCGGGAGCCTCACCGGGGAGCTGTTTTTT. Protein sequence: CASSIDPSGSLTGELFF.